The table lists the clone carrying this T cell receptor delta chain with a count of one. This may arise from a read error, as a much more abundant clone is one base away. In the same sample, other DNA sequences code for this CDR3. TCRdb reran clone calling via CATT on the RT-PCR reads. The table records fewer than 2,500 delta-chain clones, approximately 45% of them present only once. The data derive from a study of gamma-delta T cells after stem cell transplantation. The sample was gamma-delta T cells. This TCR was recovered from a human donor. It is not recorded whose cells these are; they may come from a transplant donor.

The CDR3 here is CACDTVGGYTDKLIF. The CDR3 DNA is TGTGCCTGTGACACCGTGGGGGGGTACACCGATAAACTCATCTTT. The J gene is TRDJ1, the V gene TRDV2; tentatively, D is TRDD3 (6 bases). V was trimmed by 0 bases and J by 0 bases, leaving 10 bases between them. This CDR3 region has 15 residues. CDR1 and CDR2 from the germline V gene are GEAIGNYY and EKD.